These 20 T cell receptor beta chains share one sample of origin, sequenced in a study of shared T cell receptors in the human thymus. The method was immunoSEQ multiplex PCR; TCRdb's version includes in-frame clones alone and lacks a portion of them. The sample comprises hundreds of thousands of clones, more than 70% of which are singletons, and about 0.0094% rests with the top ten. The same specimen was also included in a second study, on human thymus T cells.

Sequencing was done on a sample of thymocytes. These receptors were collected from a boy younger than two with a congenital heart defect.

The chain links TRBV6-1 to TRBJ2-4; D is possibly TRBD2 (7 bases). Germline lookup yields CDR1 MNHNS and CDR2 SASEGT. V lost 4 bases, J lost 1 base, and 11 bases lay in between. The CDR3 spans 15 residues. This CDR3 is CASSGTAGAKNIQYF. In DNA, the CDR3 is TGTGCCAGCAGTGGGACAGCGGGGGCCAAAAACATTCAGTACTTC.

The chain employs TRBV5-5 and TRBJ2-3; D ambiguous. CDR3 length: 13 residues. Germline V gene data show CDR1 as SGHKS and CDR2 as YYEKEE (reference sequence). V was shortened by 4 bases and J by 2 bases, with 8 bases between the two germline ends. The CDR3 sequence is CASSLDNTDTQYF. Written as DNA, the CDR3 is TGTGCCAGCAGCCTCGACAACACAGATACGCAGTATTTT.

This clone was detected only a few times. For the CDR3, the DNA is TGTGCCAGCAGTCCCTGGGCGGGGACGAACACTGAAGCTTTCTTT. The encoded protein is CASSPWAGTNTEAFF. J is TRBJ1-1 and V is TRBV6-5; D is perhaps TRBD1 (5 bases). The germline V gene encodes CDR1 MNHEY and CDR2 SVGAGI. V was cut by 5 bases and J by 1 base, with 14 bases left in between. The CDR3 runs to 15 residues.

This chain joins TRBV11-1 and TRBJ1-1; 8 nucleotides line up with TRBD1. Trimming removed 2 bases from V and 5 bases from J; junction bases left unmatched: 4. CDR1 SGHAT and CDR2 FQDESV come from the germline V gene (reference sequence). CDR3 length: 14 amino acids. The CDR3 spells CASSLLDRVTEAFF. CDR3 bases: TGTGCCAGCAGCTTATTGGACAGGGTTACTGAAGCTTTCTTT.

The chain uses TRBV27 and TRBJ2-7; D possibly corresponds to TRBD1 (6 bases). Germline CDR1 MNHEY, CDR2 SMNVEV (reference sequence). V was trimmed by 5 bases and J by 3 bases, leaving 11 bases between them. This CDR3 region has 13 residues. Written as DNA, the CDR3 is TGTGCCAGCAGTCGAAAACAGGGCTACGAGCAGTACTTC. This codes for CASSRKQGYEQYF.

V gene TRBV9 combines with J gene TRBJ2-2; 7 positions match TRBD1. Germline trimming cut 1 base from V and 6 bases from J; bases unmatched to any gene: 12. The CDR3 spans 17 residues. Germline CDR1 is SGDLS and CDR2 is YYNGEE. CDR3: CASSVSPPTTGPGELFF. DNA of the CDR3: TGTGCCAGCAGCGTATCTCCACCCACGACAGGGCCCGGGGAGCTGTTTTTT.

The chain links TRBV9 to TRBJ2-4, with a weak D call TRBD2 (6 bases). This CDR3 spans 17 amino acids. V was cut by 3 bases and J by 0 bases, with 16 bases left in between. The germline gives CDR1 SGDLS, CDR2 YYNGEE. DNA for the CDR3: TGTGCCAGCAGCGGACGGGGCGCGGGAAGAGCCAAAAACATTCAGTACTTC. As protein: CASSGRGAGRAKNIQYF.

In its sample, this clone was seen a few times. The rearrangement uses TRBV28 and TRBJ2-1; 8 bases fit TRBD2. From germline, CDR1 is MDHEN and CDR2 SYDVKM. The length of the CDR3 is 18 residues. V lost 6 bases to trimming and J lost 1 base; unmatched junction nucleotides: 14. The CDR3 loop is CASRIGEGTRGSYNEQFF. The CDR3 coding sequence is TGTGCCAGCAGAATAGGGGAGGGGACTAGGGGGTCCTACAATGAGCAGTTCTTC.

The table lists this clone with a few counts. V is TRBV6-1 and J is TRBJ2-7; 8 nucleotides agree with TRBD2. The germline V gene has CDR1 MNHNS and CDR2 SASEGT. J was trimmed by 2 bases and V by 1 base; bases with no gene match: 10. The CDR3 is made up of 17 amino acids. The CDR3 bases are TGTGCCAGCAGTGAAGGGGCGGGGGGCTCTGATCCCTACGAGCAGTACTTC. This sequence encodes CASSEGAGGSDPYEQYF.

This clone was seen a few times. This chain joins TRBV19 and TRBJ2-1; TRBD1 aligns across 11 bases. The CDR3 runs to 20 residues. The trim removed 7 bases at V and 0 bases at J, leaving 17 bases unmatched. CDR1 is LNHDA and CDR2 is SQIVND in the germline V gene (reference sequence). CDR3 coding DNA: TGTGCCAGTACCATCAGGTGGGACAGGGGGTCTGTCACCTCCTACAATGAGCAGTTCTTC. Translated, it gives CASTIRWDRGSVTSYNEQFF.

The CDR3 DNA follows: TGCAGCGTTGAGTATCTAGCGAACTACAATGAGCAGTTCTTC. Its translation: CSVEYLANYNEQFF. The chain employs TRBV29-1 and TRBJ2-1; perhaps TRBD2 as D (6 bases). V was clipped by 3 bases and J by 3 bases, with 12 bases between them. The CDR3 is 14 amino acids. Germline lookup yields CDR1 SQVTM and CDR2 ANQGSEA.

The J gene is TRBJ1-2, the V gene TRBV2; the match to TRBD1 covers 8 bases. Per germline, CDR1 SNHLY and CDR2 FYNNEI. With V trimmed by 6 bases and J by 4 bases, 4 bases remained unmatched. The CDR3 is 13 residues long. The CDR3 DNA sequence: TGTGCCAGCAGAGGACAGGGCGGCTATGGCTACACCTTC. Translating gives CASRGQGGYGYTF.

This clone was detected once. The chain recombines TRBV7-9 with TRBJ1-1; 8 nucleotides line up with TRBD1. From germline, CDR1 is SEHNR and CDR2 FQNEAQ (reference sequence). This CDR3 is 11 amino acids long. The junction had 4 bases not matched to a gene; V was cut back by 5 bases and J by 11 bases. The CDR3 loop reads CASSQDRGAFF. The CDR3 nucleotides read TGTGCCAGCAGCCAAGACAGGGGCGCTTTCTTT.

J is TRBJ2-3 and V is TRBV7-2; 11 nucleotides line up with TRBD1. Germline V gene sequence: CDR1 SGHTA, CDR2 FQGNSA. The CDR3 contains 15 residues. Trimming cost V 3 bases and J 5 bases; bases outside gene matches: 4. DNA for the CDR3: TGTGCCAGCAGCTTGCGGGGACAGGGGGTAGATACGCAGTATTTT. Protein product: CASSLRGQGVDTQYF. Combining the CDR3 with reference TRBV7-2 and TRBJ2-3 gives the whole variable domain GAGVSQSPSNKVTEKGKDVELRCDPISGHTALYWYRQSLGQGLEFLIYFQGNSAPDKSGLPSDRFSAERTGGSVSTLTIQRTQQEDSAVYLCASSLRGQGVDTQYFGPGTRLTVL.

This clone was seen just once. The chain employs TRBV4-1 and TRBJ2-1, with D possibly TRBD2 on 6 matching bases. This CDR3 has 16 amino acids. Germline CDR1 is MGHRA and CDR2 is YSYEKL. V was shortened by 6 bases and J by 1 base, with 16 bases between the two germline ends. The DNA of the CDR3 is TGCGCCAGCAGTCACACGGGGGTAGTGTCCTACAATGAGCAGTTCTTC. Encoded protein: CASSHTGVVSYNEQFF.

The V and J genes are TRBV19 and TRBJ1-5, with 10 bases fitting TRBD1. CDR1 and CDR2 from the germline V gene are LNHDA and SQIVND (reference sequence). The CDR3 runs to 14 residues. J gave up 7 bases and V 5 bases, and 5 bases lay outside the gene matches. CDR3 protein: CASSVGQGEQPQHF. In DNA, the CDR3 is TGTGCCAGTAGTGTAGGACAGGGGGAACAGCCCCAGCATTTT.

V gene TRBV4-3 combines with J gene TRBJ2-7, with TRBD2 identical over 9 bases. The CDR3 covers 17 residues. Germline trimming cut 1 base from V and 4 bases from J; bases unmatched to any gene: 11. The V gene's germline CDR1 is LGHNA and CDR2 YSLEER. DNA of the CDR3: TGCGCCAGCAGCCAAGGTCCCCTAAAGCGGGGGGAATACGAGCAGTACTTC. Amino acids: CASSQGPLKRGEYEQYF.

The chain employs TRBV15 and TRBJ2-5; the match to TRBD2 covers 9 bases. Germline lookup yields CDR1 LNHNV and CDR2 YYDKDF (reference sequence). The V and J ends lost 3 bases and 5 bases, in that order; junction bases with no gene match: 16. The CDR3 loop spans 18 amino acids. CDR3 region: CATSSRTISGSLEETQYF. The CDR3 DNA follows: TGTGCCACCAGCAGTAGGACTATTAGCGGGAGTCTTGAGGAGACCCAGTACTTC.

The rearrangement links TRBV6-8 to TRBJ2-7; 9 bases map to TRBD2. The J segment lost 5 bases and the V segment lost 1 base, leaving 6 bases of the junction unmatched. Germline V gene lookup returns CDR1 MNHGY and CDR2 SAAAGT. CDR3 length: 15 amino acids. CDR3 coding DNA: TGTGCCAGCAGTTACTTTAGCGGGGGTGACGACGAGCAGTACTTC. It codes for CASSYFSGGDDEQYF.

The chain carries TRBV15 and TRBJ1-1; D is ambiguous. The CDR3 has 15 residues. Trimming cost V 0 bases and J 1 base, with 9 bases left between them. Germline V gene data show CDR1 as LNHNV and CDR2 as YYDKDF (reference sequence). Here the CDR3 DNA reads TGTGCCACCAGCAGAGAAGAGAACCCGAACACTGAAGCTTTCTTT. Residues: CATSREENPNTEAFF.